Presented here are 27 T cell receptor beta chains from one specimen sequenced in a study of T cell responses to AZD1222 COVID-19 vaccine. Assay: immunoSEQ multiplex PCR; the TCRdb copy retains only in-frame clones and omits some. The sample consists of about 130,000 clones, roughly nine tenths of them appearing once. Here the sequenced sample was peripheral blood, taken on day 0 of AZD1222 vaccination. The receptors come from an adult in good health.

This CDR3 is CASSSFLAGVGYNEQFF. DNA for the CDR3: TGTGCCAGCAGCTCCTTCCTAGCGGGGGTTGGCTACAATGAGCAGTTCTTC. The chain uses TRBV13 and TRBJ2-1; TRBD2 matches 10 bases. The junction had 9 bases not matched to a gene; V was cut back by 4 bases and J by 3 bases. Germline values: CDR1 PRHDT, CDR2 FYEKMQ (reference sequence). CDR3 length: 17 residues.

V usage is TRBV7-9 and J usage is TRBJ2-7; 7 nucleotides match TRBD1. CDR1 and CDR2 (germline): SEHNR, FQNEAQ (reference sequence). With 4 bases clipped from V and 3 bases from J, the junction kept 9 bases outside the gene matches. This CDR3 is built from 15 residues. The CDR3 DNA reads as TGTGCCAGCAGCTCCCAGGGGGTAGATCTCTACGAGCAGTACTTC. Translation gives CASSSQGVDLYEQYF.

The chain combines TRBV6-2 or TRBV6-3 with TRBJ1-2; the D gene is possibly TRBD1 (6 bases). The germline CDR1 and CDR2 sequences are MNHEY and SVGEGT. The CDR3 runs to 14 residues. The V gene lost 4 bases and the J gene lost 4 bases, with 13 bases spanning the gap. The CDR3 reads CASSSQQGLYGYTF. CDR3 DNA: TGTGCCAGCAGTTCACAACAGGGACTCTATGGCTACACCTTC.

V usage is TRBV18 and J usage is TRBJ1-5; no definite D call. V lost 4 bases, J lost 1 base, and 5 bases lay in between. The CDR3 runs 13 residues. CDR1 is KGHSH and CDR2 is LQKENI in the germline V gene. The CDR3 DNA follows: TGTGCCAGCTCACAGGGAAGCAATCAGCCCCAGCATTTT. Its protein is CASSQGSNQPQHF.

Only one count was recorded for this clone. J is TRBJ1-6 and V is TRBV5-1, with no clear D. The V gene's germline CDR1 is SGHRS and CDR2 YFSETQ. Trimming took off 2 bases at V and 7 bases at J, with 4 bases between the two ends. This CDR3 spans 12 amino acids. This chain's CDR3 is CASSLQNSPLHF. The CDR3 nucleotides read TGCGCCAGCAGCTTACAGAATTCACCCCTCCACTTT.

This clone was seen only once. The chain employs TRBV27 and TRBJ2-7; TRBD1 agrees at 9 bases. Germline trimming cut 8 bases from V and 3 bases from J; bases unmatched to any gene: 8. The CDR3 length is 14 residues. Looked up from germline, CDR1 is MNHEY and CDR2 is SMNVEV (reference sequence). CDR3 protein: CASAMTGGIYEQYF. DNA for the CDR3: TGTGCCAGCGCGATGACAGGGGGAATCTACGAGCAGTACTTC.

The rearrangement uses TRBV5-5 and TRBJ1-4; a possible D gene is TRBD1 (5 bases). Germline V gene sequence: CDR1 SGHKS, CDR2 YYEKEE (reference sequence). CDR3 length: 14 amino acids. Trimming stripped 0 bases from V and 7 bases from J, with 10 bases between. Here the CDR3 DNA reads TGTGCCAGCAGCTTGGAGGGGAACGGTGAAAAACTGTTTTTT. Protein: CASSLEGNGEKLFF.

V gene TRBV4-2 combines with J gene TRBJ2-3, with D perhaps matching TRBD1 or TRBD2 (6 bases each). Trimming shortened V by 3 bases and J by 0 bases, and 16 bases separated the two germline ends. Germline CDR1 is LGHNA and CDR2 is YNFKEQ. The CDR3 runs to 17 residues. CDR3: CASSHGAGQGSTDTQYF. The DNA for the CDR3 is TGTGCCAGCAGCCATGGGGCGGGACAAGGTAGCACAGATACGCAGTATTTT.

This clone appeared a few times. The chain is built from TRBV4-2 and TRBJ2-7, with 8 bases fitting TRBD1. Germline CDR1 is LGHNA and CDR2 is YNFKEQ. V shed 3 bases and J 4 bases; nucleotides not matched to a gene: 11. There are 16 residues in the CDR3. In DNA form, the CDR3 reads TGTGCCAGCAGCCAGAACCAGGGGGCAGGAGAATACGAGCAGTACTTC. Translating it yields CASSQNQGAGEYEQYF.

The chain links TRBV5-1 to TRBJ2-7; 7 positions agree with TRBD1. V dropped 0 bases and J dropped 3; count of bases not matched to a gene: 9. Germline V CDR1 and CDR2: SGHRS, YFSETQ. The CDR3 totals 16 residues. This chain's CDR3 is CASSLATGALSYEQYF. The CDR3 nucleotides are TGCGCCAGCAGCTTGGCCACAGGGGCTCTTAGCTACGAGCAGTACTTC.

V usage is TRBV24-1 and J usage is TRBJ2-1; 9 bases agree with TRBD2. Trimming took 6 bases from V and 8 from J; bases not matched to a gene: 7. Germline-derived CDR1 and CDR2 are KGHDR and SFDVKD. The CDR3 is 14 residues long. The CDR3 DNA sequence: TGTGCCACCAGTATGAGCGGGAGGTTTGATGAGCAGTTCTTC. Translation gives CATSMSGRFDEQFF.

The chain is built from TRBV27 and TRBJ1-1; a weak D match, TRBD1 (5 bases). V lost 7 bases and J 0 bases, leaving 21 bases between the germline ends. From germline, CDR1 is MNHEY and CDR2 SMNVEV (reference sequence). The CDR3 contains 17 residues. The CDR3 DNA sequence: TGTGCCAGCATTTCAATGTCGGGGGTCCCCATGAACACTGAAGCTTTCTTT. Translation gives CASISMSGVPMNTEAFF.

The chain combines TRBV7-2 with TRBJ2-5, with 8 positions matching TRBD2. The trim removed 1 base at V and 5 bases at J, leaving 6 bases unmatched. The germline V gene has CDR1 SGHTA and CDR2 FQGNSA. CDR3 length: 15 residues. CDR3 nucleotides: TGTGCCAGCAGCTTAGATGCGGGGGGATGGGAGACCCAGTACTTC. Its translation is CASSLDAGGWETQYF.

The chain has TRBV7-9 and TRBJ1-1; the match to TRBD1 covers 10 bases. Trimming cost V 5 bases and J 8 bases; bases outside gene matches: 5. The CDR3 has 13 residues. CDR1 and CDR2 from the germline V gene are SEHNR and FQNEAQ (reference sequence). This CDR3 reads CASSPGTGDEAFF. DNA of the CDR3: TGTGCCAGCAGCCCGGGGACAGGGGACGAAGCTTTCTTT. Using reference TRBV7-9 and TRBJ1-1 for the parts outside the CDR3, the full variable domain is DTGVSQNPRHKITKRGQNVTFRCDPISEHNRLYWYRQTLGQGPEFLTYFQNEAQLEKSRLLSDRFSAERPKGSFSTLEIQRTEQGDSAMYLCASSPGTGDEAFFGQGTRLTVV.

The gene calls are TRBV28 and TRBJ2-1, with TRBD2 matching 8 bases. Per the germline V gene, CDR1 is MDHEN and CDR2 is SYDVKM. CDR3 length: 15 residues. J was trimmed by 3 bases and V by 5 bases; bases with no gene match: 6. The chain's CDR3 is CASSRGGDLYNEQFF. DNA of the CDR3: TGTGCCAGCAGTCGGGGGGGGGACCTCTACAATGAGCAGTTCTTC.

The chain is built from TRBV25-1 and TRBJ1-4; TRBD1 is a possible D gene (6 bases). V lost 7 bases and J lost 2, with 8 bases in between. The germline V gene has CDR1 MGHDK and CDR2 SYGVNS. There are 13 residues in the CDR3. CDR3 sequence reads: CASTGVTNEKLFF. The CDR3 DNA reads TGTGCCAGCACAGGGGTGACTAATGAAAAACTGTTTTTT.

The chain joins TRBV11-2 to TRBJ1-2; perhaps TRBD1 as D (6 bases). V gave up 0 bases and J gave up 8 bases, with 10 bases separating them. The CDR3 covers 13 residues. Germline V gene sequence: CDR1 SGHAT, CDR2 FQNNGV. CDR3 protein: CASSLDNREGYTF. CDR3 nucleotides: TGTGCCAGCAGCTTAGACAACAGGGAAGGCTACACCTTC.

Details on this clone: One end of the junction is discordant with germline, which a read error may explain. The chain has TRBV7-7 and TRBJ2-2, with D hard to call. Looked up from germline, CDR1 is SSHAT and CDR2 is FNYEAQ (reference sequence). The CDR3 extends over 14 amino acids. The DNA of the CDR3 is TGTGCTAGCAGCCCACAGCGTAACACCGGGGAGCTGTTTTTT. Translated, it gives CASSPQRNTGELFF.

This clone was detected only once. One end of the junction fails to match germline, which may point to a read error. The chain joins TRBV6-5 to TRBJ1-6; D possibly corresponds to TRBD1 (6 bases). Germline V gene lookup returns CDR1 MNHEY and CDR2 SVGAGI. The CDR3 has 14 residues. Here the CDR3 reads CASRVRDKDYKGGF. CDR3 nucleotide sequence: TGTGCCAGCAGGGTACGGGACAAGGATTATAAGGGGGGCTTT.

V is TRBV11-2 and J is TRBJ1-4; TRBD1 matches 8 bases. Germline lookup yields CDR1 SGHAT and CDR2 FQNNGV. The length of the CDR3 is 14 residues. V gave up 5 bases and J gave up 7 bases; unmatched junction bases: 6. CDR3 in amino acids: CASSRQGTGEKLFF. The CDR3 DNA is TGTGCCAGCAGCCGACAGGGGACGGGTGAAAAACTGTTTTTT.

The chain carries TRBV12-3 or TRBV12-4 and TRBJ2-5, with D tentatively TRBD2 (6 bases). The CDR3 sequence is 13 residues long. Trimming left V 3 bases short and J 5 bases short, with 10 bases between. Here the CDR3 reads CASSFRGRETQYF. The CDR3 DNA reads TGTGCCAGCAGTTTCCGGGGGAGGGAGACCCAGTACTTC.

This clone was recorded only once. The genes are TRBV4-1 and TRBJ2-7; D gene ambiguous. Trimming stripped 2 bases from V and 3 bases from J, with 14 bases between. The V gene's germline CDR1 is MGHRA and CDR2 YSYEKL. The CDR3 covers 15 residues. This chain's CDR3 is CASSQPTTRNYEQYF. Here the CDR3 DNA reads TGCGCCAGCAGCCAACCTACCACTCGGAACTACGAGCAGTACTTC.

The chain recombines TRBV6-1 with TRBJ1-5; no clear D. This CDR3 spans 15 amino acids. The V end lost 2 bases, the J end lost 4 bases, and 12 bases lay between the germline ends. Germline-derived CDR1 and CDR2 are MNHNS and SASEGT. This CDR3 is CASSELGVGNQPQHF. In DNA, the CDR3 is TGTGCCAGCAGTGAATTGGGAGTGGGGAATCAGCCCCAGCATTTT.

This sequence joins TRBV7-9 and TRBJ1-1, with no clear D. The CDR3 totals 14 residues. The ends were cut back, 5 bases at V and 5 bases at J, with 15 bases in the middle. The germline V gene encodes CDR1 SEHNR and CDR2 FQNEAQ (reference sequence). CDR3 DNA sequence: TGTGCCAGCAGCCTTAGGGCGGTAGGTACTGAAGCTTTCTTT. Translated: CASSLRAVGTEAFF.

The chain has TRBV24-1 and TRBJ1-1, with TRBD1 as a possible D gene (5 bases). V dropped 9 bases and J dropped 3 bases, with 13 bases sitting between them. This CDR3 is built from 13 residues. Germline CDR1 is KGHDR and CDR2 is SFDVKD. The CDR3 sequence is CATSGGWDTEAFF. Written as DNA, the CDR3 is TGTGCCACCTCCGGGGGGTGGGACACTGAAGCTTTCTTT.

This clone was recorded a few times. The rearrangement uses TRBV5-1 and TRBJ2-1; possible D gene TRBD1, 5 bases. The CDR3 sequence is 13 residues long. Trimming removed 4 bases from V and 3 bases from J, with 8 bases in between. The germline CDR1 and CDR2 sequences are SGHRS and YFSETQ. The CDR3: CASSRDSYNEQFF. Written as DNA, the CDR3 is TGCGCCAGCAGCCGAGACAGCTACAATGAGCAGTTCTTC. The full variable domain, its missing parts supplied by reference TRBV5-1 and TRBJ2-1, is KAGVTQTPRYLIKTRGQQVTLSCSPISGHRSVSWYQQTPGQGLQFLFEYFSETQRNKGNFPGRFSGRQFSNSRSEMNVSTLELGDSALYLCASSRDSYNEQFFGPGTRLTVL.

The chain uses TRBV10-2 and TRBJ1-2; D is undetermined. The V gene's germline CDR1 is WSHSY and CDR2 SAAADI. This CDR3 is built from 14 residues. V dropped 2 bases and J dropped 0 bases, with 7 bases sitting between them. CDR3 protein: CASSEGYANYGYTF. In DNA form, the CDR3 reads TGCGCCAGCAGTGAGGGCTATGCTAACTATGGCTACACCTTC.